This T cell receptor beta chain was recorded in a study of blood T cells in healthy people across ages. Isolation yielded PBMCs, at least 6.5 million per sample, in every case. Deletions cut 11 bases from V and 5 bases from J, with 19 bases between. The CDR3 covers 14 residues. This clonotype was picked up one time. With a J-beta primer mix and a sample-barcoded 5' primer, a second PCR ran about 6 to 11 cycles. Using its own MiXCR run on the 5' RACE reads, TCRdb lists one record per CDR3 protein. In the table there are roughly 800,000 distinct CDR3 sequences, approximately 24% of which are singletons. This same sample was also part of a study on T cells of mothers and their children.

This TCR came from a boy between 10 and 17 years old in good health. What was sequenced was blood. The chain carries TRBV12-3 or TRBV12-4 and TRBJ1-5; D call uncertain. The CDR3 here is CAGSYRGLHQPQHF. CDR3 sequence (DNA): TGTGCCGGCTCTTACCGCGGGCTCCATCAGCCCCAGCATTTT.